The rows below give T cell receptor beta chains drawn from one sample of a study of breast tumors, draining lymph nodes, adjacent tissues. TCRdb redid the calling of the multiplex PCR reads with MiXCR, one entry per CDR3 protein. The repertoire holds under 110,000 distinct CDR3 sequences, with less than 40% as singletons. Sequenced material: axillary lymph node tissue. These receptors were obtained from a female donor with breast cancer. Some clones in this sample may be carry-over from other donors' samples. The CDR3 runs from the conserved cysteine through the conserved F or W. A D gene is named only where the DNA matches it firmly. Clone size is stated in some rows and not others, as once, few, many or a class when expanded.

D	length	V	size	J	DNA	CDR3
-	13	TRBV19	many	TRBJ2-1	TGTGCCAGTCCCCCTACTAGGAACAATGAGCAGTTCTTC	CASPPTRNNEQFF
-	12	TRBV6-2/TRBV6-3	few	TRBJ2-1	TGTGCCAGCAGCCAGACCTACAATGAGCAGTTCTTC	CASSQTYNEQFF
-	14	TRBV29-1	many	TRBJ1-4	TGCAGCGTTCGGCTCGGGGCCTCAAATGAAAAACTGTTTTTT	CSVRLGASNEKLFF
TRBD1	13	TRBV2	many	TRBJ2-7	TGTGCCAGCAACCAGGACAGGTTCTACGAGCAGTACTTC	CASNQDRFYEQYF
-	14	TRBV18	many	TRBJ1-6	TGTGCCAGCTCACCAAAGGGGATGGATTCACCCCTCCACTTT	CASSPKGMDSPLHF
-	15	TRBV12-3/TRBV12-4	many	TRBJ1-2	TGTGCCAGCAGTTTTTGGTTGGACAGTACCTGGGGCTACACCTTC	CASSFWLDSTWGYTF
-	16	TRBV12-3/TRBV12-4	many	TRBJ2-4	TGTGCCAGCAGTTTGAGTGCCACTTTAGCCAAAAACATTCAGTACTTC	CASSLSATLAKNIQYF
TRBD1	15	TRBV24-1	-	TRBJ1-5	TGTGCCACCAGTGACGGGACAGGGGCCAATCAGCCCCAGCATTTT	CATSDGTGANQPQHF
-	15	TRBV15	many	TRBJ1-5	TGTGCCACCAGCAGAGGGGCGGATAGCAATCAGCCCCAGCATTTT	CATSRGADSNQPQHF
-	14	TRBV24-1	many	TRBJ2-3	TGTGCCACCAGTGGGGGTTACAACACAGATACGCAGTATTTT	CATSGGYNTDTQYF
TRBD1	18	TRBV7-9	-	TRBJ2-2	TGTGCCAGCAGCTTAGTGATCGGACAGGGGAGAATTTCCGGGGAGCTGTTTTTT	CASSLVIGQGRISGELFF
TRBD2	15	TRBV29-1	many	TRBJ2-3	TGCAGCGTTCGATTAGGCGGGGGGGCAGGCGATACGCAGTATTTT	CSVRLGGGAGDTQYF
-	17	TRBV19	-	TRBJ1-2	TGTGCCAGTAGTCCCCATATGGGAAGAGACAGGAACTATGGCTACACCTTC	CASSPHMGRDRNYGYTF
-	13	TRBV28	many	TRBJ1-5	TGTGCCAGCAGTTTACCTAGCAATCAGCCCCAGCATTTT	CASSLPSNQPQHF
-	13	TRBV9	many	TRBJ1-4	TGTGCCAGCAGCGGCCCCATCGAGGAAAAACTGTTTTTT	CASSGPIEEKLFF
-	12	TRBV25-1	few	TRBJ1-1	TGTGCCAGCAGTGCCGCGGGGACTGAAGCTTTCTTT	CASSAAGTEAFF
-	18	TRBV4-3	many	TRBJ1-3	TGCGCCAGCAGCCAGGAGGTGGGGGCGGTTAGCTCTGGAAACACCATATATTTT	CASSQEVGAVSSGNTIYF
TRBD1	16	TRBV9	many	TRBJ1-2	TGTGCCAGCAGCGTAGGCCGGGACAGGGGTATCTATGGCTACACCTTC	CASSVGRDRGIYGYTF
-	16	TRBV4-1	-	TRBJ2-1	TGCGCCAGCAGCCAAGATCAAGGGGGTTCGTACAATGAGCAGTTCTTC	CASSQDQGGSYNEQFF
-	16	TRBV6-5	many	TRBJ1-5	TGTGCCAGCAGTCACTCTGGGGTGGGGGGCAATCAGCCCCAGCATTTT	CASSHSGVGGNQPQHF
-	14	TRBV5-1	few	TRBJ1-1	TGCGCCAGCAGCCAGCAAAGTAAGCACACTGAAGCTTTCTTT	CASSQQSKHTEAFF
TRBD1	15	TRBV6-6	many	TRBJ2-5	TGTGCCAGCAGTTACGAGGACAGGCCCCAAGAGACCCAGTACTTC	CASSYEDRPQETQYF
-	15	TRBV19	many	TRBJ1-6	TGTGCCAGTAGATGGGAGTCGCCCGTAATTTCACCCCTCCACTTT	CASRWESPVISPLHF
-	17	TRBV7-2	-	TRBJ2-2	TGTGCCAGCAGCTCGCCTAGGGGGACAACGAACACCGGGGAGCTGTTTTTT	CASSSPRGTTNTGELFF
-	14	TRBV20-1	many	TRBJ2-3	TGCAGTGCTAGTAACGGGGGCGTCACAGATACGCAGTATTTT	CSASNGGVTDTQYF
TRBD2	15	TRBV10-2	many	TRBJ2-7	TGCGCCAGCACCCTAGCGGGAGATGGGGATAGGAAGCAGTACTTC	CASTLAGDGDRKQYF
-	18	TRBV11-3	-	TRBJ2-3	TGTGCCAGCAGCGTTCTCGGGAACACCGGGGGCGGATCAGATACGCAGTATTTT	CASSVLGNTGGGSDTQYF
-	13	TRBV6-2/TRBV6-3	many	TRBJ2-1	TGTGCCAGCAACCGGGACGTCTTACATGAGCAGTTCTTC	CASNRDVLHEQFF
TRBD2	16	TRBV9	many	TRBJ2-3	TGTGCCAGCAGCCCCCGTGGGGCGGGGGGCACAGATACGCAGTATTTT	CASSPRGAGGTDTQYF
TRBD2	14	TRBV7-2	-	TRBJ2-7	TGTGCCGGCAGCTTGACTAGCGGGGGAGGCGAGCGGTACTTC	CAGSLTSGGGERYF
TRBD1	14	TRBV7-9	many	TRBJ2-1	TGTGCCAGCAGCTACCGACAGGGGTGGAATGAGCAGTTCTTC	CASSYRQGWNEQFF
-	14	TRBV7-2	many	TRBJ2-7	TGTGCCAGCAGCTTAGCTTGGGGGAGTTACGAGCAGTACTTC	CASSLAWGSYEQYF
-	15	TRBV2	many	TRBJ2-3	TGTGCCAGCAGGGCGGGACAGATAGACACAGATACGCAGTATTTT	CASRAGQIDTDTQYF
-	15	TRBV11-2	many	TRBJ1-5	TGTGCCAGCAGCTCCGAGGGGGGGGGCAATCAGCCCCAGCATTTT	CASSSEGGGNQPQHF
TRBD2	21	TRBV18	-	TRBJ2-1	TGTGCCAGCTCACCACTTCCGGTCGAACTAGCGGGATTTGACTCCTACAATGAGCAGTTCTTC	CASSPLPVELAGFDSYNEQFF
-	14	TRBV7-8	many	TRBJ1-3	TGTGCCAGCAGCCCACCAGGGAGTCGGAACACCATATATTTT	CASSPPGSRNTIYF
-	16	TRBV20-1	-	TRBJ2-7	TGCAGTGCTAAGCCGGGACAGCGGAGGGCAGACTACGAGCAGTACTTC	CSAKPGQRRADYEQYF
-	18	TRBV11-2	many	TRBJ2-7	TGTGCCAGCAGCCCCTTTCGCGGACCGGGGGCCGGGCCCTACGAGCAGTACTTC	CASSPFRGPGAGPYEQYF
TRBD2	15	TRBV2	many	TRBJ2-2	TGTGCCAGCAGTGCTAGGACTAGTGACACCGGGGAGCTGTTTTTT	CASSARTSDTGELFF
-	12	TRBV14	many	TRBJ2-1	TGTGCCAGCAGTCGGGGAGGAGGGGAGCAGTTCTTC	CASSRGGGEQFF
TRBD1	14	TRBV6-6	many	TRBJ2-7	TGTGCCAGCAGTTTAGGGCAGGGGGCAGACGAGCAGTACTTC	CASSLGQGADEQYF
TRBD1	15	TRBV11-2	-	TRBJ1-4	TGTGCCAGCAGCCGGGGACAGGCTGGAGTAGAAAAACTGTTTTTT	CASSRGQAGVEKLFF
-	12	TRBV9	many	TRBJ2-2	TGTGCCAGCAGCGTTGGTACCGGGGAGCTGTTTTTT	CASSVGTGELFF
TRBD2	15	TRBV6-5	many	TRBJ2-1	TGTGCCAGCAGTCACCAGCGGGGTTCCTACAATGAGCAGTTCTTC	CASSHQRGSYNEQFF
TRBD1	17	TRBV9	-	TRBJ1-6	TGTGCCAGCAGCGCACCAGGCGGTGGGACAGTTAGTTCACCCCTCCACTTT	CASSAPGGGTVSSPLHF
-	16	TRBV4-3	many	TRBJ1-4	TGCGCCAGCAGCCAAATCGTAGGACAGACTAATGAAAAACTGTTTTTT	CASSQIVGQTNEKLFF
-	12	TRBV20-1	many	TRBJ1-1	TGCAGTGCTAGAGCGTGGGACACTGAAGCTTTCTTT	CSARAWDTEAFF
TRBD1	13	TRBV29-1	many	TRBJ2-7	TGCAGCGTTTTGACAGGGCTCTCCTACGAGCAGTACTTC	CSVLTGLSYEQYF
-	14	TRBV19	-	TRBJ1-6	TGTGCCAGTAGTGCAGGACGGGATAATTCACCCCTCCACTTT	CASSAGRDNSPLHF
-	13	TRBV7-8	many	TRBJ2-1	TGTGCCAGCAGCGAGGGCATCCGCAATGAGCAGTTCTTC	CASSEGIRNEQFF
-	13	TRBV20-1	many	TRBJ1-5	TGCAGTGTCAGAAGGACAGCCATTGAGCCCCAGCATTTT	CSVRRTAIEPQHF
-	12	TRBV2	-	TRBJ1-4	TGTGCCACATCTAGCGGGGGTGAAAAACTGTTTTTT	CATSSGGEKLFF
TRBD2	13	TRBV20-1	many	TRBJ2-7	TGCAGTCGCATCGGACTAGCGCGGTACGAGCAGTACTTC	CSRIGLARYEQYF
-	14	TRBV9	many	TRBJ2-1	TGTGCCAGCAGCCCCCTCCGAGACTACAATGAGCAGTTCTTC	CASSPLRDYNEQFF
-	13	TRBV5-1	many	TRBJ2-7	TGCGCCAGCAGCTTGGACAGGGACTACGACCAGTACTTC	CASSLDRDYDQYF
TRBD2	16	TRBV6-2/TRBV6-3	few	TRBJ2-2	TGTGCCAGCAGCACAATCGGGGGGGCCAACACCGGGGAGCTGTTTTTT	CASSTIGGANTGELFF
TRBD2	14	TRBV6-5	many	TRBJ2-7	TGTGCCAGCAGTTCAACTAGCGGGAGACACGAGCAGTACTTC	CASSSTSGRHEQYF
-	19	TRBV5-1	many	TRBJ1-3	TGCGCCAGCAGCTTGGCCAGGTCGGGTGGGACGAGCTCTGGAAACACCATATATTTT	CASSLARSGGTSSGNTIYF
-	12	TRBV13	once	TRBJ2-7	TGTGCCAGCAGCTCCGCTCTGCACGAGCAATGCTTC	CASSSALHEQCF
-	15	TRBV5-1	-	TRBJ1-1	TGCGCCAGCAGCTTGATGGGGGGCAGAAGCACTGAAGCTTTCTTT	CASSLMGGRSTEAFF